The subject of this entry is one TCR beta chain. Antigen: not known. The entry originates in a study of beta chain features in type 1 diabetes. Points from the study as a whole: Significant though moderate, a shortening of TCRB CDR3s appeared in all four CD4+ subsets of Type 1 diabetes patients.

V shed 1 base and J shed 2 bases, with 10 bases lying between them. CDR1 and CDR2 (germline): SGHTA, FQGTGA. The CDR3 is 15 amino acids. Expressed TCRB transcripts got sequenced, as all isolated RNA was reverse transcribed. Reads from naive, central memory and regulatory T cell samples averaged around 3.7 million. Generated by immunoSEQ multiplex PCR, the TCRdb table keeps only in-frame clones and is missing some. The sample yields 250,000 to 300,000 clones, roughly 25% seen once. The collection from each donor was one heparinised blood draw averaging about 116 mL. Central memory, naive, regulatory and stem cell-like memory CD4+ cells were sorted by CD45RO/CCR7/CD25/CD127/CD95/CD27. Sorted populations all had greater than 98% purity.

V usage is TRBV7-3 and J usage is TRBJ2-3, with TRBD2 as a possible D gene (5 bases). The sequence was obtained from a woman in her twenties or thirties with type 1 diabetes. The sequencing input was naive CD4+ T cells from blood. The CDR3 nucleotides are TGTGCCAGCAGCTTAAGCGGGCCGGCCACAGATACGCAGTATTTT. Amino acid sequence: CASSLSGPATDTQYF.